This record concerns one T cell receptor beta chain sequence. The entry originates in a study of blood T cell repertoires in COVID-19. Study overall: Samples taken during acute and convalescent COVID-19 were collected in the United States, Italy and Spain. PBMCs, B-cell-depleted T cells, or T cells provided the cDNA or gDNA that made up the material.

Germline V gene data show CDR1 as SGDLS and CDR2 as YYNGEE. The V gene lost 3 bases and the J gene lost 5 bases, with 14 bases spanning the gap. The CDR3 is 14 residues long. Original handling: Reference gene primers were amplified, and this amplification served to estimate nucleated cell counts. TCRdb keeps only in-frame clones here, not all; method: immunoSEQ multiplex PCR. The V and J calls and clone size come from that table; D and trimming were worked out from the DNA. The repertoire has roughly 100,000 clones, roughly 92% of them found once; the top ten carry around 5.8%. Sequenced: peripheral blood. The rearrangement joins TRBV9 to TRBJ1-2; weak D call: TRBD1 (6 bases). This receptor was obtained from a man in his fifties with active COVID-19. The CDR3 loop reads CASSASGHQYGYTF. CDR3 DNA sequence: TGTGCCAGCAGCGCGTCGGGACACCAATATGGCTACACCTTC.